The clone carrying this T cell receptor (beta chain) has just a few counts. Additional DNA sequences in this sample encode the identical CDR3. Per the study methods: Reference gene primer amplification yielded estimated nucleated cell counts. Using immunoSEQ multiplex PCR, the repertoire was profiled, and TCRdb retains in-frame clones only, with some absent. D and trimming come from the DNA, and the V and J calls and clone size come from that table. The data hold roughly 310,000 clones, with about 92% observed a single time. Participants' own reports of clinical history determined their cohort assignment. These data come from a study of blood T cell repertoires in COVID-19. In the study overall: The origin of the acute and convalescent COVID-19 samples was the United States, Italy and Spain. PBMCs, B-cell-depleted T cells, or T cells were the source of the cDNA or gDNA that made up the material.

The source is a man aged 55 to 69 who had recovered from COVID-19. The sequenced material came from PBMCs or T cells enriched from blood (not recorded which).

The CDR3 reads CASSPDRVNQPQHF. CDR3 in DNA: TGTGCCAGCTCACCAGACAGGGTAAATCAGCCCCAGCATTTT. The V and J genes are TRBV18 and TRBJ1-5, with 7 bases fitting TRBD1. Germline assignment: CDR1 KGHSH and CDR2 LQKENI. J lost 4 bases, V lost 2 bases, and 2 bases had no gene match. The CDR3 has 14 residues.